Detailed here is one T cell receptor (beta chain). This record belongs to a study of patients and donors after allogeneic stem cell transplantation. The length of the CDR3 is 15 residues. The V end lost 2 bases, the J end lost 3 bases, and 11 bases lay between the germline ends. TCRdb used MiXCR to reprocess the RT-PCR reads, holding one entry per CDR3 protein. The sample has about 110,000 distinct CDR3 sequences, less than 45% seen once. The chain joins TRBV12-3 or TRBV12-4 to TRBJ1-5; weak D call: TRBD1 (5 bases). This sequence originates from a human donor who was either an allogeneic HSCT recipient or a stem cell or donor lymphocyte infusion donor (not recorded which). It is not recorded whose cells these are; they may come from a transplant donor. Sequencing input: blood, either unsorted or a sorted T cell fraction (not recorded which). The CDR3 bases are TGTGCCAGCAGTTTAAAAGGGGTATCCAATCAGCCCCAGCATTTT. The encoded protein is CASSLKGVSNQPQHF.